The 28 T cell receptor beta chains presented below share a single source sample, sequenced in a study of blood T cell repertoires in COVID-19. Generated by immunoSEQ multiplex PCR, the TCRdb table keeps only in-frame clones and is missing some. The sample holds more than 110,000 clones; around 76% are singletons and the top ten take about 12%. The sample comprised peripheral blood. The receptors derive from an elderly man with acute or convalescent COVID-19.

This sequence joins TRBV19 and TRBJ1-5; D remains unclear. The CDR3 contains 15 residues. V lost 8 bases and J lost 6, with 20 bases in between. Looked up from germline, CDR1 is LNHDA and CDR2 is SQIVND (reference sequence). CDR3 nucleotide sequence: TGTGCCAGTCATTCTGTCGTTCACAAATCTCAGCCCCAGCATTTT. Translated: CASHSVVHKSQPQHF.

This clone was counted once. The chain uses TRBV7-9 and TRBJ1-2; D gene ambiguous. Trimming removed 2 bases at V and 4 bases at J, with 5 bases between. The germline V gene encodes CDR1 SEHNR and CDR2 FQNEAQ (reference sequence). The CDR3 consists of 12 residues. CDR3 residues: CASSLRSYGYTF. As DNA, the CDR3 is TGTGCCAGCAGCTTAAGGAGCTATGGCTACACCTTC.

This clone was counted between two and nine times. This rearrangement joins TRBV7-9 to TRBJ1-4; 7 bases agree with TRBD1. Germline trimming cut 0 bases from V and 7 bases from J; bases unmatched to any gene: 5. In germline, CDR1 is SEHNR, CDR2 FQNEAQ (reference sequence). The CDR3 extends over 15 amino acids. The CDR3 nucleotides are TGTGCCAGCAGCTTAGCTTCAGGGGGAAGTGAAAAACTGTTTTTT. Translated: CASSLASGGSEKLFF.

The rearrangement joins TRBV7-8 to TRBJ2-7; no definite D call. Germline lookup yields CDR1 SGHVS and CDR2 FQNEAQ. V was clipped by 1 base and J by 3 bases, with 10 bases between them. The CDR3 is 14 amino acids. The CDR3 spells CASSLDHSSYEQYF. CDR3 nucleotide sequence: TGTGCCAGCAGCTTAGACCACTCGAGCTACGAGCAGTACTTC.

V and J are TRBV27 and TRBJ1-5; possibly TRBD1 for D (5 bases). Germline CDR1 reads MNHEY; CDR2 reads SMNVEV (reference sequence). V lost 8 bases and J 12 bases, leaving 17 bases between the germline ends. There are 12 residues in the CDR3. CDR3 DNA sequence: TGTGCCAGCGGGAGGGGCCCCACTGTCCAGCATTTT. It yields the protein CASGRGPTVQHF.

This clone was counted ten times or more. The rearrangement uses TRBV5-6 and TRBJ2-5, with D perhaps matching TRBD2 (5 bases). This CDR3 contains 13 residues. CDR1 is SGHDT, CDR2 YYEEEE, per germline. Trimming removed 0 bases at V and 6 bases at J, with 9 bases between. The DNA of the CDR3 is TGTGCCAGCAGCTTGGGCTACGGGAAGACCCAGTACTTC. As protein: CASSLGYGKTQYF.

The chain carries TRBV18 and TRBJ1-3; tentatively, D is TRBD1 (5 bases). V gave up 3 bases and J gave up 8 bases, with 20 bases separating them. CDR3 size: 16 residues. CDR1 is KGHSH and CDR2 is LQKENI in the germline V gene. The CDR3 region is CASSPFLGGSKDTIYF. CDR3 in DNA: TGTGCCAGCTCACCCTTCCTCGGGGGTTCGAAAGACACCATATATTTT. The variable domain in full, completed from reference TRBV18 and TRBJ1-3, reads NAGVMQNPRHLVRRRGQEARLRCSPMKGHSHVYWYRQLPEEGLKFMVYLQKENIIDESGMPKERFSAEFPKEGPSILRIQQVVRGDSAAYFCASSPFLGGSKDTIYFGEGSWLTVV.

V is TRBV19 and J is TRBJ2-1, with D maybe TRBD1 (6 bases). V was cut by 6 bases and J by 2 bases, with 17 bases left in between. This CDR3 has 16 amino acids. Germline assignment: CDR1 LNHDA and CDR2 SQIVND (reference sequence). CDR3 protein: CASSRAGQRAYNEQFF. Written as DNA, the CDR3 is TGTGCCAGTAGCCGAGCCGGACAGAGGGCCTACAATGAGCAGTTCTTC.

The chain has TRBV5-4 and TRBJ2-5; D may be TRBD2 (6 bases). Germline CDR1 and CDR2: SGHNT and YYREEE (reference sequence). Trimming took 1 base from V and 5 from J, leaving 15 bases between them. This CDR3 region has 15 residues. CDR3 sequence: CASSLPGDLGETQYF. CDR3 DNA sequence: TGTGCCAGCAGCTTGCCGGGAGACCTAGGGGAGACCCAGTACTTC.

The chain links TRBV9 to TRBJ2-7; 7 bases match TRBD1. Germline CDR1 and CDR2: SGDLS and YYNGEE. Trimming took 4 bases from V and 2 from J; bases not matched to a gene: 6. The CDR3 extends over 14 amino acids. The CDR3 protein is CASSSTGQTYEQYF. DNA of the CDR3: TGTGCCAGCAGCTCAACGGGACAGACCTACGAGCAGTACTTC.

The CDR3 DNA reads as TGTGCCAGCACACCCTCGGAGGTCGAGGGCGAGCAGTACTTC. It codes for CASTPSEVEGEQYF. The gene calls are TRBV3-1 (or the pseudogene TRBV3-2) and TRBJ2-7; D is possibly TRBD2 (5 bases). Trimming removed 7 bases from V and 6 bases from J, with 19 bases in between. The germline CDR1 and CDR2 sequences are LGHDT and YNNKEL (reference sequence). The CDR3 is 14 amino acids.

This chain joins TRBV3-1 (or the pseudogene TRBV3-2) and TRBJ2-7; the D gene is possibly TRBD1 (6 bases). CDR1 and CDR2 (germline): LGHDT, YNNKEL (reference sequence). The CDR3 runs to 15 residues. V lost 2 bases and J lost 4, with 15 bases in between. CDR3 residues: CASSQKQGNEYEQYF. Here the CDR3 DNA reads TGTGCCAGCAGCCAAAAACAGGGAAACGAATACGAGCAGTACTTC.

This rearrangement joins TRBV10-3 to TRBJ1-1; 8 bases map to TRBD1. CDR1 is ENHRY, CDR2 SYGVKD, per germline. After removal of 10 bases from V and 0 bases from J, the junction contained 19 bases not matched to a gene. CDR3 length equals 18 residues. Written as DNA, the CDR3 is TGTGCCACTCAACTCGCCCAGGGGGCTCAATCAATGAACACTGAAGCTTTCTTT. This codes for CATQLAQGAQSMNTEAFF.

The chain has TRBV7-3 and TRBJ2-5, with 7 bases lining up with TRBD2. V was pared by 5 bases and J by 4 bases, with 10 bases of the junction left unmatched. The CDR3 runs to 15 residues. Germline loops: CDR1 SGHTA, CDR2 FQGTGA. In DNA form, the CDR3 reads TGTGCCAGCAGCCCTCAGGGAGGGCGGGTAGAGACCCAGTACTTC. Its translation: CASSPQGGRVETQYF.

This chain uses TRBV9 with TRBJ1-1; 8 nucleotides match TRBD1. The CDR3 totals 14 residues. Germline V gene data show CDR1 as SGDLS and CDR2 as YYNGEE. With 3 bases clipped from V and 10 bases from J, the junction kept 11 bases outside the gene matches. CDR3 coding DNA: TGTGCCAGCAGCGGAGCAGGGGGCGCGATGGGAGCTTTCTTT. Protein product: CASSGAGGAMGAFF. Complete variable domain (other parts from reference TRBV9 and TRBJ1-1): DSGVTQTPKHLITATGQRVTLRCSPRSGDLSVYWYQQSLDQGLQFLIQYYNGEERAKGNILERFSAQQFPDLHSELNLSSLELGDSALYFCASSGAGGAMGAFFGQGTRLTVV.

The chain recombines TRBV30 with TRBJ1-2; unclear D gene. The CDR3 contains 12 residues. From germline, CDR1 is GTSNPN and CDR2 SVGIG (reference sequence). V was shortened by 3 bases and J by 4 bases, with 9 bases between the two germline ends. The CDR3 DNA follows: TGTGCCTGGAGAAAGGAGGGCTATGGCTACACCTTC. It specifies CAWRKEGYGYTF.

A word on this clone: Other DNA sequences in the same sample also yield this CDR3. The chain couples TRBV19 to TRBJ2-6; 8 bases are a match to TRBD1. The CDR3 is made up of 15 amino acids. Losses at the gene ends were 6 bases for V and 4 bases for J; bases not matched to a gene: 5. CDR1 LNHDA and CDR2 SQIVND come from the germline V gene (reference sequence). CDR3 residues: CASSRTGSGANVLTF. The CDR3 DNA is TGTGCCAGTAGCAGGACAGGGTCCGGGGCCAACGTCCTGACTTTC.

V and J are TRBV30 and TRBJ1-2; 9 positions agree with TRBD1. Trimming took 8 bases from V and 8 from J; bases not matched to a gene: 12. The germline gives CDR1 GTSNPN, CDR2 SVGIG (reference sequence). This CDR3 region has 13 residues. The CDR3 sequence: CAGVNRGLRGYTF. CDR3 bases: TGTGCCGGAGTTAACAGGGGGCTTCGGGGCTACACCTTC. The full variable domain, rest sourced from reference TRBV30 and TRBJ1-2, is SQTIHQWPATLVQPVGSPLSLECTVEGTSNPNLYWYRQAAGRGLQLLFYSVGIGQISSEVPQNLSASRPQDRQFILSSKKLLLSDSGFYLCAGVNRGLRGYTFGSGTRLTVV.

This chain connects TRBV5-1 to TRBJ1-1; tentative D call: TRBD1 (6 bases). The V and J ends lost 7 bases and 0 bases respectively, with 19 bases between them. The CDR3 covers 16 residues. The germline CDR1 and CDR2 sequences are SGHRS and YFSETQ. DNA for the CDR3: TGCGCCAGCGGAATACAACCACAGGGCATGAACACTGAAGCTTTCTTT. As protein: CASGIQPQGMNTEAFF.

The CDR3 reads CASSIDVAGGVDTQYF. The DNA for the CDR3 is TGTGCCAGTAGTATAGATGTAGCGGGGGGGGTAGATACGCAGTATTTT. The rearrangement joins TRBV19 to TRBJ2-3; TRBD2 agrees at 11 bases. The CDR3 spans 16 residues. V shed 0 bases and J 5 bases; nucleotides not matched to a gene: 4. From germline, CDR1 is LNHDA and CDR2 SQIVND (reference sequence).

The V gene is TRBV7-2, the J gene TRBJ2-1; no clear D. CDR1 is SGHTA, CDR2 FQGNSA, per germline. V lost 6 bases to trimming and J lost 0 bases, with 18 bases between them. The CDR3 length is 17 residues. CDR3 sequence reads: CASRRTTTPSSYNEQFF. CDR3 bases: TGTGCCAGCAGGCGAACAACGACACCGAGCTCCTACAATGAGCAGTTCTTC.

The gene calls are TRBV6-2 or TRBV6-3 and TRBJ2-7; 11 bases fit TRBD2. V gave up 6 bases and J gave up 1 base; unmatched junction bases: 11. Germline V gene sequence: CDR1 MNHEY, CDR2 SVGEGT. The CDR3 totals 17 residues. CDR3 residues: CASSPSGGLKFSYEQYF. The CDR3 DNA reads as TGTGCCAGCAGCCCTAGCGGGGGGCTCAAATTTTCCTACGAGCAGTACTTC.

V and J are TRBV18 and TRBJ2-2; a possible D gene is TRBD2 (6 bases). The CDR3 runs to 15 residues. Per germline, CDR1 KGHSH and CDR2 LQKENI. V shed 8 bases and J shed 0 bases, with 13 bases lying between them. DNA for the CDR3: TGTGCCAGCGCCCCGGGGGAAACGAACACCGGGGAGCTGTTTTTT. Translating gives CASAPGETNTGELFF.

CDR3 residues: CASSLGGTREQYF. The CDR3 nucleotides read TGTGCCAGCAGTTTAGGAGGGACTCGGGAGCAGTACTTC. This rearrangement joins TRBV12-3 or TRBV12-4 to TRBJ2-7; maybe TRBD2 (6 bases). V lost 1 base, J lost 7 bases, and 11 bases lay in between. The CDR3 loop spans 13 amino acids.

The DNA for the CDR3 is TGTGCCAGCAGCTTAGGGGAGGGGGTAGAGCAAGAGACCCAGTACTTC. Protein product: CASSLGEGVEQETQYF. The chain has TRBV7-9 and TRBJ2-5; a possible D gene is TRBD2 (7 bases). The CDR3 is 16 residues long. V lost 1 base to trimming and J lost 2 bases, with 14 bases between them. CDR1 is SEHNR, CDR2 FQNEAQ, per germline (reference sequence).

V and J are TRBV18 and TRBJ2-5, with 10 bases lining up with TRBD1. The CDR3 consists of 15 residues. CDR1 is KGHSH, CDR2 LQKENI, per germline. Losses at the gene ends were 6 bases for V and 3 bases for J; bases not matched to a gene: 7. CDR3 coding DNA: TGTGCCAGCTCGTACGGGACAGGGGCTGAAGAGACCCAGTACTTC. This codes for CASSYGTGAEETQYF.

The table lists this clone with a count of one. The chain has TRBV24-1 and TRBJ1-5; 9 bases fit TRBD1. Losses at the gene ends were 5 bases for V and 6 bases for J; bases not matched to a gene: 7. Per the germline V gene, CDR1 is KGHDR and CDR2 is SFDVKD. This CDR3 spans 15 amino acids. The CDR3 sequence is CATSVSGQGFQPQHF. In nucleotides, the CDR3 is TGTGCCACCAGTGTGTCGGGACAGGGCTTTCAGCCCCAGCATTTT.

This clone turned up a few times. CDR3 sequence: CATSGRNRDANYGYTF. CDR3 nucleotide sequence: TGTGCCACCAGTGGAAGAAACAGGGATGCTAACTATGGCTACACCTTC. The J gene is TRBJ1-2, the V gene TRBV24-1; weak D call: TRBD1 (6 bases). CDR3 size: 16 residues. Germline V lookup: CDR1 KGHDR, CDR2 SFDVKD. Trimming took off 5 bases at V and 0 bases at J, with 15 bases between the two ends.